This T cell receptor (beta chain) originates from a study of blood T cell repertoires in COVID-19. Study-level information: From T cells, B-cell-depleted T cells, or PBMCs came the material, which was cDNA or gDNA.

Per the original data handling: Estimated nucleated cell counts came from reference gene primer amplification. Assay used: immunoSEQ multiplex PCR; TCRdb lists only in-frame clones, some missing. V, J and clone size are taken as reported in that table, and D and trimming were inferred from the DNA itself. The data show about 250,000 clones, roughly 80% seen once. With regard to this clone: The same CDR3 also results from other DNA sequences found in this sample.

Losses at the gene ends were 2 bases for V and 3 bases for J; bases not matched to a gene: 4. The CDR3 is 15 residues long. Germline lookup yields CDR1 KGHDR and CDR2 SFDVKD. The genes are TRBV24-1 and TRBJ2-7; 9 bases line up with TRBD1. Sequencing used peripheral blood. The TCR sequence derives from an elderly man with acute or convalescent COVID-19. The CDR3 DNA reads as TGTGCCACCAGTGATTCACAGGGGGCCCTCTACGAGCAGTACTTC. Its protein is CATSDSQGALYEQYF.